This is a list of T cell receptor beta chains from one sample in a study of CD8 T cells in Susac syndrome. TCRdb recomputed calls from the immunoSEQ multiplex PCR reads with MiXCR, one row per CDR3 protein. The table includes approximately 110,000 distinct CDR3 sequences, around 94% detected once. The sequenced sample consisted of CD4+ T cells from PBMCs. These receptors were obtained from a human donor in good health. CDR3s include the opening cysteine and the closing phenylalanine or tryptophan. D genes are given only for firm matches. The size entry is marked missing in some rows and otherwise reads once, few, many or a size class.

J,V,D,size,CDR3,DNA
TRBJ2-5,TRBV14,TRBD1,NA,CASSLTGVETQYF,TGTGCCAGCAGTCTGACAGGGGTAGAGACCCAGTACTTC
TRBJ1-1,TRBV2,NA,NA,CAGSEGTPNTEAFF,TGTGCCGGCAGTGAAGGGACCCCCAACACTGAAGCTTTCTTT
TRBJ1-1,TRBV5-1,NA,NA,CASSLGSGTTEAFF,TGCGCCAGCAGCTTGGGATCTGGGACAACGGAAGCTTTCTTT
TRBJ1-2,TRBV12-3/TRBV12-4,NA,NA,CASRPWGQGLQGYTF,TGTGCCAGCAGACCCTGGGGCCAGGGACTTCAGGGCTACACCTTC
TRBJ1-5,TRBV6-4,TRBD1,NA,CASSDGTGNQPQHF,TGTGCCAGCAGTGACGGGACAGGGAATCAGCCCCAGCATTTT
TRBJ2-2,TRBV7-2,TRBD1,once,CASSLAPRQGASTGELFF,TGTGCCAGCAGCTTAGCTCCCCGACAGGGGGCGAGCACCGGGGAGCTGTTTTTT
TRBJ2-7,TRBV29-1,TRBD2,NA,CSFTSGPYEQYF,TGCAGCTTCACTAGCGGACCCTACGAGCAGTACTTC
TRBJ2-4,TRBV7-2,NA,NA,CASSLGGSSRDKNIQYF,TGTGCCAGCAGCTTAGGAGGTTCTAGCCGAGATAAAAACATTCAGTACTTC
TRBJ2-3,TRBV4-3,TRBD2,NA,CASSLRRLAGILSSTDTQYF,TGCGCCAGCAGCTTGCGAAGGCTAGCGGGAATCTTATCTAGCACAGATACGCAGTATTTT
TRBJ2-3,TRBV7-2,NA,NA,CASSFRAQADTQYF,TGTGCCAGCAGCTTTCGAGCGCAGGCGGATACGCAGTATTTT
TRBJ2-5,TRBV11-2,NA,NA,CASSLDPSGPMDQYF,TGTGCCAGCAGCTTAGATCCCAGCGGGCCCATGGACCAGTACTTC
TRBJ2-2,TRBV12-3/TRBV12-4,TRBD2,NA,CASSFPPGTSGNTGELFF,TGTGCCAGCAGTTTCCCCCCAGGGACTAGCGGGAACACCGGGGAGCTGTTTTTT
TRBJ2-3,TRBV7-9,NA,NA,CASSLFGADTQYF,TGTGCCAGCAGCTTGTTCGGTGCAGATACGCAGTATTTT
TRBJ1-4,TRBV2,NA,NA,CASSRDTNEKLFF,TGTGCCAGCAGCCGGGACACTAATGAAAAACTGTTTTTT
TRBJ1-1,TRBV29-1,NA,NA,CSVRGSGNTEAFF,TGCAGCGTTCGGGGCTCAGGGAACACTGAAGCTTTCTTT
TRBJ1-5,TRBV6-2/TRBV6-3,TRBD1,NA,CASTPRTGVNQPQHF,TGTGCCAGCACTCCTCGGACAGGGGTCAATCAGCCCCAGCATTTT
TRBJ1-2,TRBV5-5,NA,NA,CASSLAGTDYGYTF,TGTGCCAGCAGCTTAGCGGGAACGGACTATGGCTACACCTTC
TRBJ1-4,TRBV12-3/TRBV12-4,NA,NA,CASSLGQGRLFF,TGTGCCAGCAGTTTGGGGCAGGGCAGGCTGTTTTTT
TRBJ2-2,TRBV5-4,NA,NA,CASSLGLATNTGELFF,TGTGCCAGCAGCTTGGGGCTAGCGACGAACACCGGGGAGCTGTTTTTT
TRBJ2-7,TRBV7-6,NA,NA,CASGRGGSYEQYF,TGTGCCAGCGGACGTGGGGGCTCCTACGAGCAGTACTTC
TRBJ2-1,TRBV2,NA,NA,CASSWISENEQFF,TGTGCCAGCAGCTGGATAAGCGAGAATGAGCAGTTCTTC
TRBJ1-5,TRBV19,NA,NA,CASADFSNQPQHF,TGTGCCAGTGCGGACTTTAGCAATCAGCCCCAGCATTTT
TRBJ2-4,TRBV29-1,NA,NA,CSVAGSGVGDIQYF,TGCAGCGTTGCAGGGTCGGGCGTCGGCGACATTCAGTACTTC
TRBJ1-2,TRBV10-3,NA,NA,CAISESTADGYTF,TGTGCCATCAGTGAGTCAACGGCGGACGGCTACACCTTC
TRBJ2-3,TRBV2,NA,NA,CATWLGAPTDTQYF,TGTGCCACCTGGCTGGGCGCCCCCACAGATACGCAGTATTTT
TRBJ2-7,TRBV7-2,TRBD1,NA,CASSSPRDRGVHEQYF,TGTGCCAGCAGCTCCCCTCGGGACAGGGGCGTCCACGAGCAGTACTTC
TRBJ2-5,TRBV19,TRBD1,NA,CASSIRTGGETQYF,TGTGCCAGTAGTATCCGGACAGGGGGGGAGACCCAGTACTTC
TRBJ2-3,TRBV7-9,NA,NA,CASSRGIQDTQYF,TGTGCCAGCAGCCGAGGGATCCAAGATACGCAGTATTTT
TRBJ2-1,TRBV7-9,NA,NA,CASSLGRGQALDEQFF,TGTGCCAGCAGCTTAGGACGAGGGCAGGCCCTCGATGAGCAGTTCTTC
TRBJ2-5,TRBV6-1,NA,NA,CASSELGGETQYF,TGTGCCAGCAGTGAATTGGGGGGAGAGACCCAGTACTTC
TRBJ2-1,TRBV20-1,TRBD2,NA,CSASRAGGRNEQFF,TGCAGTGCTAGTCGGGCGGGAGGACGTAATGAGCAGTTCTTC
TRBJ1-1,TRBV7-9,NA,NA,CASSLRAGPGNTEAFF,TGTGCCAGCAGCTTACGGGCGGGTCCCGGGAACACTGAAGCTTTCTTT
TRBJ2-3,TRBV30,TRBD2,once,CTWSAGGDTQYF,TGTACCTGGAGTGCGGGGGGAGATACGCAGTATTTT
TRBJ2-1,TRBV29-1,TRBD2,NA,CSVVPSGSLIEQFF,TGCAGCGTTGTACCTAGCGGGAGTCTAATTGAGCAGTTCTTC
TRBJ1-1,TRBV19,NA,NA,CASIADAATEAFF,TGTGCCAGTATTGCGGACGCGGCCACTGAAGCTTTCTTT
TRBJ2-7,TRBV6-2/TRBV6-3,NA,NA,CASRDFFSLHEQYF,TGTGCCAGCAGGGACTTCTTTTCCCTCCACGAGCAGTACTTC
TRBJ2-2,TRBV12-3/TRBV12-4,TRBD1,NA,CASSSQGASTGELFF,TGTGCCAGCAGTTCCCAGGGGGCGAGCACCGGGGAGCTGTTTTTT
TRBJ2-7,TRBV29-1,TRBD1,NA,CSASSRGHGEQYF,TGCAGCGCCTCCTCCAGGGGGCATGGCGAGCAGTACTTC
TRBJ1-4,TRBV20-1,NA,once,CSASPYKGITGVFTTNEKLFF,TGCAGTGCTTCCCCTTACAAGGGCATTACAGGTGTCTTTACAACTAATGAAAAACTGTTTTTT
TRBJ2-3,TRBV29-1,NA,NA,CSVEKQGWTADTQYF,TGCAGCGTTGAAAAGCAGGGGTGGACCGCAGATACGCAGTATTTT
TRBJ2-7,TRBV5-1,TRBD1,NA,CASSPRGQGNSYEQYF,TGCGCCAGCAGCCCTCGCGGACAGGGGAACTCCTACGAGCAGTACTTC
TRBJ2-3,TRBV29-1,TRBD1,NA,CSEGQGTDTQYF,TGCAGCGAAGGACAGGGAACAGATACGCAGTATTTT
TRBJ2-5,TRBV18,NA,NA,CASSPPSAETQYF,TGTGCCAGCTCACCACCGAGTGCCGAGACCCAGTACTTC
TRBJ2-5,TRBV5-6,TRBD2,NA,CASRPLLAGGGETQYF,TGTGCCAGCAGACCGTTACTAGCGGGAGGCGGTGAGACCCAGTACTTC
TRBJ2-1,TRBV7-9,NA,NA,CAITLGLAFNEQFF,TGTGCCATCACCCTTGGTCTAGCATTCAATGAGCAGTTCTTC
TRBJ1-2,TRBV20-1,NA,NA,CSAKDKGSGYTF,TGCAGTGCAAAGGACAAAGGGTCCGGCTACACCTTC
TRBJ1-2,TRBV18,NA,NA,CASSPPQEGYGYTF,TGTGCCAGCTCACCACCCCAGGAAGGCTATGGCTACACCTTC
TRBJ1-2,TRBV5-4,NA,NA,CASSNQQGRNGYTF,TGTGCCAGCAGCAACCAACAGGGTAGAAATGGCTACACCTTC
TRBJ2-7,TRBV7-2,NA,NA,CASSSKGPSYEQYF,TGTGCCAGCAGCTCCAAGGGGCCCTCCTACGAGCAGTACTTC